The source of this T cell receptor beta chain is a study of cytotoxic CD8 clonotypes in ibrutinib-treated CLL. At the level of the study: Responses: approximately 25 partial, 2 complete; after median 68 months, around 15 stayed remitted, approximately twelve progressed. Samples showed on average about 240,000 productive templates and more than 75,000 productive rearrangements.

Sequencing was performed with immunoSEQ multiplex PCR; in TCRdb, only in-frame clones are kept and a portion is missing. The table has around 70,000 clones, 90% seen once. The receptor was derived from a human donor with chronic lymphocytic leukemia. The material sequenced was PBMCs, taken after 12 months of ibrutinib treatment.

The CDR3 loop reads CASSYERGLGYTF. DNA for the CDR3: TGTGCCAGCAGTTATGAGAGGGGGCTGGGCTACACCTTC. The rearrangement links TRBV6-6 to TRBJ1-2, with TRBD1 matching over 7 bases. CDR3 length: 13 residues. Germline assignment: CDR1 MNHNY and CDR2 SVGAGI (reference sequence). Trimming cost V 3 bases and J 8 bases; bases outside gene matches: 6.